What follows are 30 T cell receptor beta chains derived from one specimen sequenced in a study of CD8 T cells in Susac syndrome. RNA was extracted with the RNeasy kit, and a quantity of about 0.5 to 1 ug was reverse transcribed using random hexamers. Each CDR3 protein is one row after TCRdb ran MiXCR on the immunoSEQ multiplex PCR reads. Of a few hundred thousand distinct CDR3 sequences detected, just over 90% appear once; the ten largest clones hold about 0.063%. The sample was CD4+ T cells from PBMCs. These receptors were collected from a human donor with multiple sclerosis.

Only one count was recorded for this clonotype. J is TRBJ1-2 and V is TRBV18; TRBD1 matches 7 bases. V trimming: 0 bases; J trimming: 8 bases; junction bases outside the gene matches: 6. There are 14 residues in the CDR3. Germline CDR1 is KGHSH and CDR2 is LQKENI. The CDR3 reads CASSPPIRGGGYTF. The CDR3 coding sequence is TGTGCCAGCTCACCACCGATTCGAGGGGGCGGCTACACCTTC.

The chain couples TRBV7-9 to TRBJ2-3; 9 bases agree with TRBD1. CDR1 is SEHNR, CDR2 FQNEAQ, per germline (reference sequence). The CDR3 sequence is 15 residues long. J lost 5 bases, V lost 6 bases, and 9 bases had no gene match. In nucleotides, the CDR3 is TGTGCCAGCAGTCATAACAGGGGGCGTGTAGATACGCAGTATTTT. This encodes CASSHNRGRVDTQYF.

The genes are TRBV7-3 and TRBJ2-1; TRBD1 aligns across 8 bases. CDR1 and CDR2 (germline): SGHTA, FQGTGA. The V and J ends lost 5 bases and 5 bases, in that order; junction bases with no gene match: 8. This CDR3 has 15 residues. The CDR3 DNA sequence: TGTGCCAGCAGCCCCAGGACAGGGAATCACAATGAGCAGTTCTTC. The encoded protein is CASSPRTGNHNEQFF.

V gene TRBV20-1 combines with J gene TRBJ1-5; 11 bases agree with TRBD1. Per germline, CDR1 DFQATT and CDR2 SNEGSKA (reference sequence). The CDR3 extends over 13 amino acids. Trimming cost V 6 bases and J 7 bases; bases outside gene matches: 5. The CDR3 reads CSAPGTGGQPQHF. The CDR3 nucleotides are TGCAGTGCCCCCGGGACAGGGGGACAGCCCCAGCATTTT.

This clonotype appeared once. The V call is TRBV23-1, the J call TRBJ2-5; the match to TRBD2 covers 8 bases. TRBV23-1 is an ORF; its function is uncertain. After removal of 0 bases from V and 1 base from J, the junction contained 7 bases not matched to a gene. This CDR3 contains 17 residues. CDR3 in DNA: TGCGCCAGCAGTCAATCGGGTCGCGGGGGGCTCCAAGAGACCCAGTACTTC. Translated, it gives CASSQSGRGGLQETQYF.

The V and J genes are TRBV29-1 and TRBJ1-2; tentative D call: TRBD1 (6 bases). The CDR3 has 11 amino acids. Trimming left V 6 bases short and J 6 bases short, with 11 bases between. Germline values: CDR1 SQVTM, CDR2 ANQGSEA. The DNA for the CDR3 is TGCAGCGTACTCGGGGGGCATGGCTACACCTTC. The encoded protein is CSVLGGHGYTF.

This clonotype was recorded only once. This sequence joins TRBV2 and TRBJ2-2; D is possibly TRBD1 (6 bases). V was cut by 1 base and J by 5 bases, with 8 bases left in between. The CDR3 is 14 amino acids. Germline V gene sequence: CDR1 SNHLY, CDR2 FYNNEI. In DNA form, the CDR3 reads TGTGCCAGCAGTGAAGGGCAGGGGACCGGGGAGCTGTTTTTT. Amino acids: CASSEGQGTGELFF.

The CDR3: CATSRDLVQNYEQYF. The CDR3, as DNA: TGTGCCACCAGCAGAGATTTGGTGCAGAACTACGAGCAGTACTTC. The chain employs TRBV15 and TRBJ2-7, with unresolved D. V lost 0 bases to trimming and J lost 3 bases, with 12 bases between them. CDR3 length: 15 residues. The germline gives CDR1 LNHNV, CDR2 YYDKDF (reference sequence).

The chain carries TRBV2 and TRBJ2-1, with D uncertain. Trimming took off 7 bases at V and 9 bases at J, with 16 bases between the two ends. The CDR3 length is 13 residues. Germline CDR1 and CDR2: SNHLY and FYNNEI. The DNA of the CDR3 is TGTGCCAGCAAAGACGGACGGTGGGGTGAGCAGTTCTTC. Translated, it gives CASKDGRWGEQFF.

This clonotype came up once. The chain combines TRBV24-1 with TRBJ1-5; the match to TRBD1 covers 7 bases. The CDR3 totals 14 residues. From germline, CDR1 is KGHDR and CDR2 SFDVKD. J lost 2 bases, V lost 7 bases, and 4 bases had no gene match. CDR3 sequence: CATRLGQRNQPQHF. The DNA of the CDR3 is TGTGCCACCAGGTTGGGACAGCGCAATCAGCCCCAGCATTTT.

The CDR3 loop is CSASSRSASSYNEQFF. The DNA for the CDR3 is TGCAGTGCTAGTTCACGGAGCGCGAGCTCCTACAATGAGCAGTTCTTC. The chain is built from TRBV20-1 and TRBJ2-1; D gene ambiguous. In germline, CDR1 is DFQATT, CDR2 SNEGSKA (reference sequence). This CDR3 spans 16 amino acids. V was trimmed by 3 bases and J by 0 bases, leaving 15 bases between them.

This chain joins TRBV19 and TRBJ1-5; D ambiguous. V lost 6 bases to trimming and J lost 3 bases, with 12 bases between them. Germline V CDR1 and CDR2: LNHDA, SQIVND (reference sequence). CDR3 size: 14 residues. For the CDR3, the DNA is TGTGCCAGTAGCGACCAAGGAGACAATCAGCCCCAGCATTTT. Protein sequence: CASSDQGDNQPQHF.

The chain recombines TRBV29-1 with TRBJ1-4; 10 bases fit TRBD1. The germline gives CDR1 SQVTM, CDR2 ANQGSEA. Trimming took 4 bases from V and 5 from J; bases not matched to a gene: 10. CDR3 length: 16 amino acids. The CDR3 DNA reads TGCAGCGTTGGGGGGACAGGGGACGCGACGAATGAAAAACTGTTTTTT. Translation: CSVGGTGDATNEKLFF.

This clonotype was observed once. This rearrangement joins TRBV7-8 to TRBJ2-1; D is possibly TRBD2 (6 bases). Trimming stripped 2 bases from V and 2 bases from J, with 19 bases between. Per the germline V gene, CDR1 is SGHVS and CDR2 is FQNEAQ. The CDR3 spans 18 residues. The CDR3 spells CASSLSTQRAITYNEQFF. Here the CDR3 DNA reads TGTGCCAGCAGCTTATCCACCCAGCGGGCGATCACCTACAATGAGCAGTTCTTC.

The chain employs TRBV3-1 and TRBJ2-1; D uncertain. V gave up 1 base and J gave up 5 bases, with 6 bases separating them. CDR3 length: 13 residues. CDR1 and CDR2 from the germline V gene are LGHDT and YNNKEL (reference sequence). The CDR3 bases are TGTGCCAGCAGCCAAGCGGTGAACAATGAGCAGTTCTTC. It translates to CASSQAVNNEQFF.

This chain links TRBV7-8 with TRBJ2-3; 11 bases are shared with TRBD2. This CDR3 contains 18 residues. V gave up 2 bases and J gave up 5 bases; unmatched junction bases: 12. Germline lookup yields CDR1 SGHVS and CDR2 FQNEAQ. The CDR3 DNA follows: TGTGCCAGCAGCTTATTTCGTTTTCCCACTAGCGGGAGAGATACGCAGTATTTT. It specifies CASSLFRFPTSGRDTQYF.

The chain has TRBV20-1 and TRBJ2-7, with 7 bases identical to TRBD2. Germline loops: CDR1 DFQATT, CDR2 SNEGSKA (reference sequence). With V trimmed by 3 bases and J by 0 bases, 8 bases remained unmatched. CDR3 size: 15 residues. CDR3 amino acids: CSASYDQRDSYEQYF. The CDR3 nucleotides read TGCAGTGCTAGTTACGACCAGCGGGACTCCTACGAGCAGTACTTC.

CDR3 amino acids: CASSEMGQGGYEQYF. The DNA of the CDR3 is TGCGCCAGCAGCGAAATGGGACAGGGTGGTTACGAGCAGTACTTC. V and J are TRBV5-1 and TRBJ2-7, with TRBD1 identical over 9 bases. The CDR3 is made up of 15 amino acids. Germline CDR1 SGHRS, CDR2 YFSETQ. Trimming removed 4 bases from V and 4 bases from J; junction bases left unmatched: 9.

DNA of the CDR3: TGTGCCAGCAGCCCAAAATCGGGCAGGGTAACCGGGGAGCTGTTTTTT. Its translation is CASSPKSGRVTGELFF. The chain employs TRBV9 and TRBJ2-2; D is perhaps TRBD1 (5 bases). There are 16 residues in the CDR3. Trimming left V 4 bases short and J 5 bases short, with 18 bases between. Germline CDR1 SGDLS, CDR2 YYNGEE.

The chain combines TRBV28 with TRBJ2-2; tentatively, D is TRBD1 (5 bases). CDR3 size: 16 residues. Trimming cost V 5 bases and J 7 bases, with 20 bases left between them. Germline CDR1 reads MDHEN; CDR2 reads SYDVKM. CDR3 sequence (DNA): TGTGCCAGCAGTAAACCAGGGTATTCATTCGGCGGGGAGCTGTTTTTT. Its translation is CASSKPGYSFGGELFF.

This chain connects TRBV5-6 to TRBJ1-3; TRBD1 is a possible D gene (6 bases). This CDR3 region has 14 residues. The germline gives CDR1 SGHDT, CDR2 YYEEEE. The germline V and J ends were trimmed by 5 bases and 4 bases, with 13 bases remaining between them. CDR3: CASRKTGGGNTIYF. The CDR3 DNA reads TGTGCCAGCAGAAAGACAGGCGGAGGAAACACCATATATTTT.

The V and J genes are TRBV20-1 and TRBJ2-1; 9 nucleotides match TRBD2. From germline, CDR1 is DFQATT and CDR2 SNEGSKA (reference sequence). The J segment lost 4 bases and the V segment lost 6 bases, leaving 13 bases of the junction unmatched. CDR3 length: 16 amino acids. The CDR3 loop reads CSASNPSGIIYNEQFF. The CDR3 bases are TGCAGTGCCTCCAACCCTAGCGGGATTATATACAATGAGCAGTTCTTC.

V is TRBV4-1 and J is TRBJ2-7; 7 bases are shared with TRBD1. The CDR3 consists of 15 residues. Germline values: CDR1 MGHRA, CDR2 YSYEKL. Unmatched junction bases numbered 2, after V lost 0 bases and J lost 0 bases. The CDR3 nucleotides are TGCGCCAGCAGCCAAGATTGGGACAGCTCCTACGAGCAGTACTTC. It translates to CASSQDWDSSYEQYF.

This clonotype came up once. CDR3 protein: CASSPRQGIYGYTF. The CDR3 bases are TGCGCCAGCAGCCCTAGACAGGGCATATATGGCTACACCTTC. The chain links TRBV5-1 to TRBJ1-2; 7 nucleotides agree with TRBD1. CDR1 is SGHRS, CDR2 YFSETQ, per germline. V shed 4 bases, J shed 5 bases, and the junction held 8 bases outside the gene matches. The CDR3 totals 14 residues.

This chain connects TRBV7-9 to TRBJ2-7, with D unclear. Trimming took 3 bases from V and 7 from J, leaving 16 bases between them. Germline V gene lookup returns CDR1 SEHNR and CDR2 FQNEAQ (reference sequence). The CDR3 sequence is 14 residues long. CDR3 sequence reads: CASSFLSMIWEQYF. The DNA for the CDR3 is TGTGCCAGCAGCTTTTTGTCGATGATCTGGGAGCAGTACTTC.

V and J are TRBV5-8 and TRBJ1-5; TRBD1 aligns across 7 bases. The trim removed 3 bases at V and 1 base at J, leaving 10 bases unmatched. Germline CDR1 SGHTS, CDR2 YDEGEE. The CDR3 contains 17 residues. The CDR3 DNA reads as TGTGCCAGCAGCTGGGACCTAGGACAGGTCAGCAATCAGCCCCAGCATTTT. Its protein is CASSWDLGQVSNQPQHF.

This clonotype appeared a single time. The chain employs TRBV6-2 or TRBV6-3 and TRBJ2-7; D possibly corresponds to TRBD2 (6 bases). CDR3 length equals 17 residues. Germline values: CDR1 MNHEY, CDR2 SVGEGT. Trimming left V 1 base short and J 0 bases short, with 16 bases between. Written as DNA, the CDR3 is TGTGCCAGCAGTTACTATAATTGGGGAGGTGACTCCTACGAGCAGTACTTC. Translation gives CASSYYNWGGDSYEQYF.

This chain connects TRBV19 to TRBJ1-1; D is undetermined. The CDR3 spans 11 residues. Germline CDR1 and CDR2: LNHDA and SQIVND (reference sequence). V lost 8 bases and J lost 1, with 5 bases in between. In nucleotides, the CDR3 is TGTGCCAGTTCTGGGAACACTGAAGCTTTCTTT. The encoded protein is CASSGNTEAFF.

The chain is built from TRBV4-1 and TRBJ1-3; 7 nucleotides line up with TRBD1. Looked up from germline, CDR1 is MGHRA and CDR2 is YSYEKL. Germline trimming cut 8 bases from V and 8 bases from J; bases unmatched to any gene: 9. This CDR3 contains 13 residues. The CDR3 DNA reads TGCGCCAGCGCGGGGACAGAAAAGGACACCATATATTTT. Its translation is CASAGTEKDTIYF.

V is TRBV4-1 and J is TRBJ2-1; D uncertain. CDR1 and CDR2 from the germline V gene are MGHRA and YSYEKL. V was pared by 2 bases and J by 7 bases, with 15 bases between. The CDR3 is made up of 15 amino acids. CDR3 coding DNA: TGCGCCAGCAGCCAAAGGAGCTCCGGATCGAATGAGCAGTTCTTC. The encoded protein is CASSQRSSGSNEQFF.